The entry below gives a single TCR beta chain sequence along with its context. Antigen: not known. The PCR had 60 Vbeta and 13 Jbeta primers. Method: immunoSEQ multiplex PCR; TCRdb's copy keeps in-frame clones and lacks some. This sample has 180,000 or so clones; about 81% occur once, and the top ten carry approximately 6.5%. This entry is derived from a study of cytomegalovirus exposure and HLA in healthy donors. Findings and caveats of the study: Researchers counted over 150 TCR beta chains as cytomegalovirus-associated. In a later analysis, TCR beta V- and J-gene trimming showed a link to a missense DCLRE1C variant. Reportedly, a later analysis found an Asian-associated ancestry cluster had fewer N-insertions than the roughly 700-donor mean.

Germline lookup yields CDR1 GTSNPN and CDR2 SVGIG (reference sequence). Trimming at V came to 3 bases and at J to 6 bases, leaving 1 base not matched to a gene. The CDR3 sequence is 12 residues long. The origin of this receptor is a woman in her 50s in good health and CMV-seropositive. Sequencing input: PBMCs. This chain joins TRBV30 and TRBJ2-1; 8 bases agree with TRBD1. DNA of the CDR3: TGTGCCTGGAGCGGGACAGGCAATGAGCAGTTCTTC. It translates to CAWSGTGNEQFF.